The T cell receptor beta chain under discussion was sequenced for a study of shared clonotypes between healthy human individuals. Broader study findings: A handful of donors held about 5% of naive CD4 clonotypes in common.

Looked up from germline, CDR1 is SEHNR and CDR2 is FQNEAQ (reference sequence). Trimming removed 5 bases from V and 11 bases from J, with 19 bases in between. The CDR3 is 14 amino acids. To note about this clone: Its antigen is unknown.

Profiled with immunoSEQ multiplex PCR; TCRdb holds only in-frame clones, not every one. The data show about 2.4 million clones, 93% seen once. The clonotype originates from a man aged 18 to 35 in good health. Some clones in this sample may be carry-over from other donors' samples. The chain combines TRBV7-9 with TRBJ2-1; D remains ambiguous. The sequencing sample was made of naive CD4+ T cells from PBMCs. Subset noted: CD45RA+ positively selected. The CDR3 is CASSPPRQVLQQFF. CDR3 bases: TGTGCCAGCAGCCCTCCCCGCCAGGTGTTGCAGCAGTTCTTC.